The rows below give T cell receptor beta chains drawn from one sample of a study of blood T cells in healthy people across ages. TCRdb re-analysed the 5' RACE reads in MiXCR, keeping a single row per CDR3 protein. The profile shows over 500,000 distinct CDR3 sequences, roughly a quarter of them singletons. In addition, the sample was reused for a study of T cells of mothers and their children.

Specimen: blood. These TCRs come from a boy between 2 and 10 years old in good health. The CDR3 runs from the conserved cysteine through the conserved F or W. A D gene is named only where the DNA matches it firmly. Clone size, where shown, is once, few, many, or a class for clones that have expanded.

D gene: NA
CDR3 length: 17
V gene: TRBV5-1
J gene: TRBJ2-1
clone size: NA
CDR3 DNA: TGCGCCAGCAGCTTTTACGGGACTGGGAAAACGCACAATGAGCAGTTCTTC
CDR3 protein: CASSFYGTGKTHNEQFF

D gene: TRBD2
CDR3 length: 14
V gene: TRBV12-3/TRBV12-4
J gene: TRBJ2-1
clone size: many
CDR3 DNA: TGTGCCAGCAGTTTGGTCGGGGGGTACAATGAGCAGTTCTTC
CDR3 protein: CASSLVGGYNEQFF

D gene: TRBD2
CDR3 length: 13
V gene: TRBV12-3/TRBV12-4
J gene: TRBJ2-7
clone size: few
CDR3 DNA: TGTGCCAGCAGGAAGGGACTAGGCTACGAGCAGTACTTC
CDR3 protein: CASRKGLGYEQYF

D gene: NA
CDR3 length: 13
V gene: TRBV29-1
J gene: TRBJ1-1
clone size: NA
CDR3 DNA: TGCAGCGTTGTCAACTGGGGGGATACTGAAGCTTTCTTT
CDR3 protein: CSVVNWGDTEAFF

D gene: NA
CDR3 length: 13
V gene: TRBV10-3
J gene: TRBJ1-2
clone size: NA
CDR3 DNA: TGTGCCATCTGTGAGTCAACTAACTATGGCTACACCTTC
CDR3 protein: CAICESTNYGYTF

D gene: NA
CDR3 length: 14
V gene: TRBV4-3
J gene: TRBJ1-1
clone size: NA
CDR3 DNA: TGCGCCAGCAGCCCCCATGGTGGGCTTGAAGAAGCTTTCTTT
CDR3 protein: CASSPHGGLEEAFF

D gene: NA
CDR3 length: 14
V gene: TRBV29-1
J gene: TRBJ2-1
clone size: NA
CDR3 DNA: TGCAGCGGAACATGGGAAAAGGAGGTGGATGAGCAGTTCTTC
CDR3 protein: CSGTWEKEVDEQFF

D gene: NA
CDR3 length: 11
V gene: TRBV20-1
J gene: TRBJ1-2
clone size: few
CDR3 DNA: TGCAGTGCTCGGACAGTCTATGGCTACACCTTC
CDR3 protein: CSARTVYGYTF

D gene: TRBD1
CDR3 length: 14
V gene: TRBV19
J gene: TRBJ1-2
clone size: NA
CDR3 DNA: TGTGCCAGTAGTACCGACAGGGTGTTTTATGGCTACACCTTC
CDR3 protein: CASSTDRVFYGYTF

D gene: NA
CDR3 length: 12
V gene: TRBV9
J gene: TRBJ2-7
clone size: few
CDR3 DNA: TGTGCCAGCAGCGTAGCGGGGTACGAGCAGTACTTC
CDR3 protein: CASSVAGYEQYF

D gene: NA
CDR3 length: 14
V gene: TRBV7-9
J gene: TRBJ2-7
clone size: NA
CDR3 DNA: TGTGCCAGCAGCTTGGGTCAGGGCGGCGGCGAGCAGTACTTC
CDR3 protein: CASSLGQGGGEQYF

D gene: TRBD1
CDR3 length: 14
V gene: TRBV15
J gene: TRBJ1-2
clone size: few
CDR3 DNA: TGTGCCACCAGCGCGAACAGGGGCAACTATGGCTACACCTTC
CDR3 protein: CATSANRGNYGYTF

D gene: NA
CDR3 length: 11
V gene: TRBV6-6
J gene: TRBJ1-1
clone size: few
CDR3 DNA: TGTGCCAGCACCGGGTCCTTTGATGCTTTCTTT
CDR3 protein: CASTGSFDAFF

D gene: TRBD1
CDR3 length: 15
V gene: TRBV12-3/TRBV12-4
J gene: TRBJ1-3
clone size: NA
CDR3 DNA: TGTGCCAGCAGTTCGGGACAGGGGGGAGGAAACACCATATATTTT
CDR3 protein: CASSSGQGGGNTIYF

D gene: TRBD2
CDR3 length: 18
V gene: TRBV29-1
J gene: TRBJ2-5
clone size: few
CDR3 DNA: TGCAGCGCGATTCACAGAATCCCGGGACTAGCGGGGCAAGAGACCCAGTACTTC
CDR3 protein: CSAIHRIPGLAGQETQYF

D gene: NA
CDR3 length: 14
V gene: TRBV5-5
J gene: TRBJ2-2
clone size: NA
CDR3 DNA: TGTGCCACCACGTGGGGAAGGGAGACCGGGGAGCTGTTTTTT
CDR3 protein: CATTWGRETGELFF

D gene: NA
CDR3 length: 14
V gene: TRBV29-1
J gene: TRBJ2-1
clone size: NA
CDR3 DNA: TGCAGCGTTGAGGGGGTGGAACAAGACAATGAGCAGTTCTTC
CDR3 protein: CSVEGVEQDNEQFF

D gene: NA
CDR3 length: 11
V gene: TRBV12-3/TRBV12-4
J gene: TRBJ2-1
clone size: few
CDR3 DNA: TGTGCCAGCAGTTTTCGGGATCAGCAGTTCTTC
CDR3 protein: CASSFRDQQFF

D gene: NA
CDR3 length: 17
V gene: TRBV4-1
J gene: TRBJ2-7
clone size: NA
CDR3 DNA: TGCGCCAGCAGCCAAGATAGTGTACAGGGAGCCTCCTACGAGCAGTACTTC
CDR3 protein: CASSQDSVQGASYEQYF

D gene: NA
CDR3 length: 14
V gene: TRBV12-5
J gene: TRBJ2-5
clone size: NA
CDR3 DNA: TGTGCTAGTGGCGTGACTAGGAGGCAAGAGACCCAGTACTTC
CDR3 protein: CASGVTRRQETQYF

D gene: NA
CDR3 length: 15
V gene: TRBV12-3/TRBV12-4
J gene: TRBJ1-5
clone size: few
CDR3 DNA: TGTGCCAGCAGTCCCGGGCCGGGTCGGGAGCAGCCCCAGCATTTT
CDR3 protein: CASSPGPGREQPQHF

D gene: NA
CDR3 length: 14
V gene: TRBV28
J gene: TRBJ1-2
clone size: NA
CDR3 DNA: TGTGCCAGCACCCCTTCTCCGACAGTCTATGGCTACACCTTC
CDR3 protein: CASTPSPTVYGYTF

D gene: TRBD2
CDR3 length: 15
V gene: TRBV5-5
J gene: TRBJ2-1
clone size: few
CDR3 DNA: TGTGCCAGCAGCCAGCTCGGGAGGAGGGTGGATGAGCAGTTCTTC
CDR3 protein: CASSQLGRRVDEQFF